One and the same sample provided the 26 T cell receptor beta chains below, sequenced in a study of T cell responses to AZD1222 COVID-19 vaccine. Profiling relied on immunoSEQ multiplex PCR, and the TCRdb table lists in-frame clones only, not all of them. The sample records tens of thousands of clones, about 88% being singletons. The sample was peripheral blood, taken on day 0 of AZD1222 vaccination. The receptors originated from an adult in good health.

The chain employs TRBV12-5 and TRBJ2-1; a weak D match, TRBD2 (7 bases). This CDR3 has 15 amino acids. Germline-derived CDR1 and CDR2 are LGHNT and FRNRAP. Trimming shortened V by 3 bases and J by 7 bases, and 16 bases separated the two germline ends. CDR3 nucleotide sequence: TGTGCTAGTGGTTTCACGGGGGGCCGAGGTAATGAGCAGTTCTTC. Its protein product is CASGFTGGRGNEQFF.

This chain links TRBV6-5 with TRBJ1-5; the D is unclear. With 6 bases removed from V and 3 bases from J, the gap between germline ends came to 15 bases. This CDR3 region has 15 residues. The germline CDR1 and CDR2 sequences are MNHEY and SVGAGI. The CDR3 DNA is TGTGCCAGCAGCTACGGGGTGGGAAACAATCAGCCCCAGCATTTT. This codes for CASSYGVGNNQPQHF.

The rearrangement joins TRBV6-5 to TRBJ1-2; perhaps TRBD1 as D (6 bases). This CDR3 spans 15 amino acids. V was cut by 7 bases and J by 2 bases, with 17 bases left in between. Germline V lookup: CDR1 MNHEY, CDR2 SVGAGI. The CDR3 spells CASTRSRDTNYGYTF. The CDR3 DNA sequence: TGTGCCAGCACCCGAAGCCGGGACACAAACTATGGCTACACCTTC.

This chain uses TRBV9 with TRBJ2-3; TRBD2 might be the D (5 bases). This CDR3 contains 16 residues. Germline V CDR1 and CDR2: SGDLS, YYNGEE. V gave up 4 bases and J gave up 6 bases, with 21 bases separating them. Here the CDR3 DNA reads TGTGCCAGCAGCTCTCAACTAGAGAAGGTGTGGGATACGCAGTATTTT. It is translated as CASSSQLEKVWDTQYF.

The genes are TRBV7-8 and TRBJ1-5; 7 positions agree with TRBD1. Losses at the gene ends were 6 bases for V and 4 bases for J; bases not matched to a gene: 9. The length of the CDR3 is 15 residues. Germline CDR1 and CDR2: SGHVS and FQNEAQ. The chain's CDR3 is CASRQTGLGNQPQHF. In DNA form, the CDR3 reads TGTGCCAGCAGGCAGACAGGGTTAGGAAATCAGCCCCAGCATTTT.

V and J are TRBV6-6 and TRBJ1-1; TRBD1 is a possible D gene (5 bases). Looked up from germline, CDR1 is MNHNY and CDR2 is SVGAGI (reference sequence). This CDR3 has 13 residues. Trimming shortened V by 7 bases and J by 6 bases, and 15 bases separated the two germline ends. This chain's CDR3 is CASNTFGGAEAFF. CDR3 coding DNA: TGTGCCAGCAATACGTTTGGGGGGGCTGAAGCTTTCTTT.

V and J are TRBV19 and TRBJ2-3; unclear D gene. Trimming took off 2 bases at V and 6 bases at J, with 9 bases between the two ends. There are 13 residues in the CDR3. CDR1 and CDR2 (germline): LNHDA, SQIVND (reference sequence). The CDR3 DNA reads as TGTGCCAGTAGTATAATTGGGGATGATACGCAGTATTTT. Protein product: CASSIIGDDTQYF. The complete variable domain, with remaining parts taken from reference TRBV19 and TRBJ2-3, reads DGGITQSPKYLFRKEGQNVTLSCEQNLNHDAMYWYRQDPGQGLRLIYYSQIVNDFQKGDIAEGYSVSREKKESFPLTVTSAQKNPTAFYLCASSIIGDDTQYFGPGTRLTVL.

V gene TRBV19 combines with J gene TRBJ2-7; 13 bases match TRBD2. The CDR3 extends over 13 amino acids. Germline lookup yields CDR1 LNHDA and CDR2 SQIVND (reference sequence). V was pared by 5 bases and J by 9 bases, with 4 bases of the junction left unmatched. CDR3 sequence: CASSGLAGEVQYF. Written as DNA, the CDR3 is TGTGCCAGTAGTGGACTAGCGGGGGAGGTGCAGTACTTC.

The chain recombines TRBV27 with TRBJ1-2; possible D gene TRBD1, 5 bases. Per germline, CDR1 MNHEY and CDR2 SMNVEV (reference sequence). This CDR3 has 14 amino acids. The germline V and J ends were trimmed by 5 bases and 8 bases, with 18 bases remaining between them. The CDR3 spells CASSPFSDSQGYTF. The CDR3 coding sequence is TGTGCCAGCAGTCCCTTCTCAGACAGTCAGGGCTACACCTTC.

This clone was recorded a few times. The chain carries TRBV11-1 and TRBJ2-7, with a tentative D call TRBD2 (5 bases). The germline V gene encodes CDR1 SGHAT and CDR2 FQDESV (reference sequence). V gave up 5 bases and J gave up 3 bases, with 11 bases separating them. The CDR3 runs to 13 residues. The CDR3 DNA is TGTGCCAGCAGCCCCGGGGTAGGCTACGAGCAGTACTTC. Amino acids: CASSPGVGYEQYF.

Only one count was recorded for this clone. This chain joins TRBV10-3 and TRBJ2-3; the D is unclear. Germline loops: CDR1 ENHRY, CDR2 SYGVKD. Deletions cut 5 bases from V and 5 bases from J, with 8 bases between. There are 12 residues in the CDR3. The CDR3 protein is CAISPGEDTQYF. In DNA form, the CDR3 reads TGTGCCATCAGTCCCGGAGAAGATACGCAGTATTTT.

The chain is built from TRBV7-2 and TRBJ2-6; no clear D gene. Germline CDR1 and CDR2: SGHTA and FQGNSA. V was clipped by 9 bases and J by 3 bases, with 9 bases between them. The CDR3 covers 13 residues. This CDR3 is CASRVNGANVLTF. The CDR3 bases are TGTGCCAGTCGGGTTAATGGGGCCAACGTCCTGACTTTC.

The rearrangement links TRBV7-6 to TRBJ2-3; D gene unclear. V was cut by 1 base and J by 4 bases, with 12 bases left in between. Germline V CDR1 and CDR2: SGHVS, FNYEAQ. CDR3 length: 15 residues. CDR3 DNA: TGTGCCAGCAGCTTAGTCAACCATGAATCAGATACGCAGTATTTT. Translated, it gives CASSLVNHESDTQYF.

In its sample, this clone was seen a few times. V gene TRBV3-1 (or the pseudogene TRBV3-2) combines with J gene TRBJ1-6; D call uncertain. The germline gives CDR1 LGHDT, CDR2 YNNKEL (reference sequence). V dropped 2 bases and J dropped 4 bases, with 9 bases sitting between them. This CDR3 is 15 amino acids long. The CDR3 DNA is TGTGCCAGCAGCCAAATCGTGGGTTATAATTCACCCCTCCACTTT. This translates into CASSQIVGYNSPLHF.

The chain joins TRBV29-1 to TRBJ2-1; D is uncertain. Germline V gene data show CDR1 as SQVTM and CDR2 as ANQGSEA. The CDR3 has 10 residues. Trimming pared 4 bases from V and 5 bases from J, leaving 3 bases between. CDR3 bases: TGCAGCGTTGTTGACAATGAGCAGTTCTTC. Translated, it gives CSVVDNEQFF.

This sequence joins TRBV28 and TRBJ1-6; D is unclear. Germline V CDR1 and CDR2: MDHEN, SYDVKM. V lost 6 bases to trimming and J lost 12 bases, with 21 bases between them. The CDR3 runs 15 residues. Here the CDR3 DNA reads TGTGCCAGCAGCCCACCCGACACGGCTGCCGGACCCCTCCACTTT. It encodes CASSPPDTAAGPLHF.

The chain carries TRBV19 and TRBJ1-1; D unresolved. CDR1 and CDR2 (germline): LNHDA, SQIVND (reference sequence). CDR3 length: 12 residues. V was cut by 5 bases and J by 5 bases, with 9 bases left in between. CDR3 sequence: CASSYGVTEAFF. In DNA form, the CDR3 reads TGTGCCAGTAGTTATGGGGTGACTGAAGCTTTCTTT.

The chain joins TRBV19 to TRBJ1-3, with D perhaps TRBD1 (5 bases). This CDR3 spans 17 amino acids. Trimming removed 0 bases at V and 2 bases at J, with 14 bases between. Germline CDR1 is LNHDA and CDR2 is SQIVND (reference sequence). Written as DNA, the CDR3 is TGTGCCAGTAGTATAGATTTTCCGGGGACGGCTGGAAACACCATATATTTT. Translating it yields CASSIDFPGTAGNTIYF.

This sequence joins TRBV4-3 and TRBJ2-7; D remains ambiguous. The CDR3 is made up of 15 amino acids. Trimming removed 4 bases at V and 4 bases at J, with 17 bases between. Germline V gene lookup returns CDR1 LGHNA and CDR2 YSLEER. The CDR3 region is CASSRDTVRSYEQYF. DNA for the CDR3: TGCGCCAGCAGCCGAGATACGGTTCGTTCTTACGAGCAGTACTTC.

The chain joins TRBV5-1 to TRBJ2-7, with 7 nucleotides matching TRBD2. V was pared by 4 bases and J by 2 bases, with 6 bases of the junction left unmatched. CDR1 SGHRS and CDR2 YFSETQ come from the germline V gene. The CDR3 consists of 14 residues. CDR3 sequence (DNA): TGCGCCAGCAGCCTTTCTAGCGGAACCTACGAGCAGTACTTC. Residues: CASSLSSGTYEQYF. Complete variable domain (other parts from reference TRBV5-1 and TRBJ2-7): KAGVTQTPRYLIKTRGQQVTLSCSPISGHRSVSWYQQTPGQGLQFLFEYFSETQRNKGNFPGRFSGRQFSNSRSEMNVSTLELGDSALYLCASSLSSGTYEQYFGPGTRLTVT.

The genes are TRBV5-1 and TRBJ2-3; D remains unclear. The germline V gene encodes CDR1 SGHRS and CDR2 YFSETQ. V shed 0 bases and J shed 2 bases, with 7 bases lying between them. This CDR3 is 14 amino acids long. CDR3 bases: TGCGCCAGCAGCTTGGGCTTTGACACAGATACGCAGTATTTT. Translating it yields CASSLGFDTDTQYF. The entire variable domain, with the rest obtained from reference TRBV5-1 and TRBJ2-3, is as follows: KAGVTQTPRYLIKTRGQQVTLSCSPISGHRSVSWYQQTPGQGLQFLFEYFSETQRNKGNFPGRFSGRQFSNSRSEMNVSTLELGDSALYLCASSLGFDTDTQYFGPGTRLTVL.

This rearrangement joins TRBV5-1 to TRBJ2-7; 7 nucleotides align to TRBD1. This CDR3 comprises 15 residues. Germline values: CDR1 SGHRS, CDR2 YFSETQ. Trimming took 0 bases from V and 1 from J; bases not matched to a gene: 4. Here the CDR3 reads CASSLAPGGSYEQYF. The CDR3 DNA sequence: TGCGCCAGCAGCTTGGCCCCAGGGGGTTCCTACGAGCAGTACTTC.

CDR3 in DNA: TGTGCCAGCAGTTCGGTTGGGACAGCGAACACTGAAGCTTTCTTT. It codes for CASSSVGTANTEAFF. This chain links TRBV28 with TRBJ1-1; TRBD1 matches at 7 bases. After removal of 4 bases from V and 1 base from J, the junction contained 6 bases not matched to a gene. Per germline, CDR1 MDHEN and CDR2 SYDVKM. This CDR3 comprises 15 residues.

The chain recombines TRBV7-2 with TRBJ1-2; 8 nucleotides align to TRBD1. The CDR3 consists of 13 residues. CDR1 is SGHTA, CDR2 FQGNSA, per germline. The V and J ends lost 3 bases and 6 bases, in that order; junction bases with no gene match: 3. The CDR3 sequence: CASSFTGGHGYTF. The CDR3 DNA sequence: TGTGCCAGCAGCTTTACAGGGGGGCATGGCTACACCTTC.

The chain carries TRBV4-1 and TRBJ1-5; TRBD1 aligns across 11 bases. The J segment lost 6 bases and the V segment lost 2 bases, leaving 6 bases of the junction unmatched. The length of the CDR3 is 16 residues. Germline assignment: CDR1 MGHRA and CDR2 YSYEKL. The CDR3 region is CASSQKRGTGGQPQHF. The CDR3 DNA sequence: TGCGCCAGCAGCCAAAAAAGGGGGACAGGGGGTCAGCCCCAGCATTTT.

J is TRBJ1-5 and V is TRBV4-1; tentative D call: TRBD1 (5 bases). Trimming pared 0 bases from V and 4 bases from J, leaving 16 bases between. CDR3 size: 17 residues. Germline CDR1 MGHRA, CDR2 YSYEKL. As DNA, the CDR3 is TGCGCCAGCAGCCAAGAAATTTTGGGGCCCCCAAATCAGCCCCAGCATTTT. Protein product: CASSQEILGPPNQPQHF.